This T cell receptor (beta chain) was captured by sequencing in a study of cytomegalovirus exposure and HLA in healthy donors. General observations from the study: More clonal expansion characterized HLA-associated TCR beta chains than equally common others in a later analysis.

The CDR3 extends over 12 amino acids. V lost 5 bases, J lost 4 bases, and 9 bases lay in between. From germline, CDR1 is SGHTA and CDR2 FQGNSA. As regards this clone: Its cognate antigen is unknown.

The PCR was carried out with 60 Vbeta primers and 13 Jbeta primers. Assay used: immunoSEQ multiplex PCR; TCRdb lists only in-frame clones, some missing. The data hold some 160,000 clones, with 76% observed a single time. The TCR originated in a woman in her forties in good health and CMV-seronegative. Input material: PBMCs. V usage is TRBV7-2 and J usage is TRBJ2-7, with D possibly matching TRBD2 (6 bases). The CDR3 loop reads CASSVGLYEQYF. CDR3 sequence (DNA): TGTGCCAGCAGCGTGGGACTGTACGAGCAGTACTTC.